The entry that follows covers one TCR beta chain sequence. Authors' methods: Amplifying reference gene primers gave estimates of nucleated cell counts. This table comes from immunoSEQ multiplex PCR, and its TCRdb copy is limited to in-frame clones, with some not included. V, J and clone size derive from that table, while D and trimming were established from the DNA sequence. The sample has roughly 200,000 clones, 65% to 90% seen once. These data belong to a study of blood T cell repertoires in COVID-19. This receptor was taken from a human donor in a cohort sampled during active COVID-19. The sequenced sample was peripheral blood.

This chain's CDR3 is CASSLGIQGRNTEAFF. The CDR3 DNA reads as TGTGCCAGCAGCTTAGGCATCCAGGGGAGGAACACTGAAGCTTTCTTT. This chain uses TRBV7-8 with TRBJ1-1; D may be TRBD1 (6 bases). Germline V gene lookup returns CDR1 SGHVS and CDR2 FQNEAQ. The CDR3 is 16 amino acids. V dropped 1 base and J dropped 1 base, with 13 bases sitting between them.